The 2 T cell receptor beta chains below come from one sample, sequenced in a study of read filtering for tumor transcriptome and immune sequencing. From 300 to 450 ng of RNA, a library with molecular barcoded alpha/delta and beta/gamma adaptors was made. TCRdb recomputed calls from the reads with MiXCR, one row per CDR3 protein. The sample carries under 150,000 distinct CDR3 sequences, 13% recorded once. Material for sequencing was a population of CD138-negative cells sorted from bone marrow. The receptors stem from a donor over 35 with multiple myeloma.

Ten or more counts support this clonotype. The J gene is TRBJ2-7, the V gene TRBV6-5; no clear D gene. V was shortened by 8 bases and J by 5 bases, with 10 bases between the two germline ends. The CDR3 is made up of 11 amino acids. CDR1 and CDR2 (germline): MNHEY, SVGAGI. Here the CDR3 reads CASATRHEQYF. Written as DNA, the CDR3 is TGTGCCAGCGCCACAAGGCACGAGCAGTACTTC.

The table lists this clonotype with many counts. V is TRBV29-1 and J is TRBJ2-1, with D perhaps TRBD1 (6 bases). The CDR3 extends over 12 amino acids. V was cut by 4 bases and J by 5 bases, with 9 bases left in between. CDR1 SQVTM and CDR2 ANQGSEA come from the germline V gene. CDR3: CSVGAGDNEQFF. CDR3 in DNA: TGCAGCGTTGGGGCAGGGGACAATGAGCAGTTCTTC.